The sequence of this TCR beta chain was determined in a study of blood T cells in healthy people across ages (dated by TCRdb to the mid-2010s). Regarding the complete study: In model experiments, template switching captured roughly one uniquely barcoded TCR beta cDNA molecule for every two T cells. To track age-related changes in TCR beta repertoire diversity, the study relied on deep sequencing normalized with unique cDNA molecular identifiers. Donors were grouped into four age groups: young (average 16 years), middle-aged (over 35), aged (around 60) and long-lived (about 90). To avoid experimental bias, donors of different ages were distributed randomly across sequencing lanes. Using the same blood draw, the study looked at two additional independent replicas of 1 million unique cDNA reads for two donors, one aged 18 to 30 and the other aged 80 or older. The research as a whole found: Compared with the aged group, the long-lived group had more naive CD4+ T cells, fewer expanded clones and increased TCR diversity, suggesting age selection. There was a strong correlation between observed TCR beta diversity and the percentage of naive T cells measured by flow cytometry. Because donor CMV infection status was unknown, age-related changes in expanded clonotypes were potentially confounded. As age increased, observed TCR beta diversity per million T cells dropped in a roughly linear way, and a significant reduction was already evident by age 40. Estimates of total diversity based on one million sequenced T cells were considered lower bounds and underestimates. Because profiling used bulk unsorted PBMCs, naive and antigen-experienced compartments could not be compared conclusively.

The library was made by 5' RACE. Instrument used: Illumina HiSeq 2500. The second PCR ran for roughly 7 to 11 cycles and used a J-beta primer mix along with a sample-barcoded 5' primer. A unique molecular identifier was introduced onto each TCR beta cDNA molecule by a template-switch 5' adaptor carrying 12 random nucleotides. Each sample yielded at least 2.5 million CDR3-containing paired-end reads. First-strand cDNA synthesis was performed from all RNA using the Mint cDNA synthesis kit, with priming by a TRBC-specific oligonucleotide. Following uracil-DNA glycosylase treatment, a first 18-cycle PCR with universal primers M1SS and BC2_uni_R was performed on all cDNA. On the study's bioinformatics: For normalization, 1 million high-quality reads were randomly selected from each sample, with every read carrying a distinct molecular identifier. Reads with shared molecular identifiers were discarded instead of being binned into consensus sequences. MiTCR, set to a Q25 quality threshold and the strictest error-elimination algorithm, was used for CDR3 identification, clonotype clustering and error correction. A nonparametric unseen species model with Euler transformation was used to estimate a lower bound on total TCR beta diversity. TCRdb itself trimmed the public reads at Q25 with fastp, ran MiXCR and retained productive beta chains. Every entry covers one CDR3 protein and lists the most common genes and DNA from its rows. Clone size and V and J calls follow TCRdb, not the original study. In this sample the table shows about 1.6 million distinct CDR3 sequences, roughly 30% of which occur a single time. Approximately 11% of the sample comes from the top ten.

The germline V gene (reference sequence) yields SEHNR for CDR1 and FQNEAQ for CDR2. V loses 4 bases, J loses 2 bases, and the germline ends lie 19 bases apart. Measured from the cysteine to the phenylalanine, the CDR3 is 17 residues long. The only DNA kept is the CDR3, 51 bases in frame from the first base. The 39 donors, aged about 6 to 95 years, were systemically healthy Caucasian individuals from Russia. Each donor gave ten milliliters of peripheral blood, collected into EDTA-treated Vacutainer tubes. Ficoll-Paque density-gradient centrifugation was used to isolate PBMCs, with at least 6.5 million per sample. Trizol reagent was used to extract total RNA from PBMCs, with at least 5.5 micrograms per sample. Naive CD45RAhigh/CD27high T cell percentages were measured by flow cytometry on a PBMC aliquot from every donor. This clonotype was seen more than once but under ten times. The specificity of this receptor is unknown. No much larger clone exists at a distance of one base, and base qualities are not known.

Recombination connected TRBV7-9 to TRBJ2-3; a weak D assignment points to TRBD2 (5 bases agree). The clonotype originates from a woman in her twenties or thirties in good health. The sample comprised blood. The DNA sequence follows: TGTGCCAGCAGCTCCCCCCACGGCGGAGGTTACACAGATACGCAGTATTTT. This is translated as CASSSPHGGGYTDTQYF.